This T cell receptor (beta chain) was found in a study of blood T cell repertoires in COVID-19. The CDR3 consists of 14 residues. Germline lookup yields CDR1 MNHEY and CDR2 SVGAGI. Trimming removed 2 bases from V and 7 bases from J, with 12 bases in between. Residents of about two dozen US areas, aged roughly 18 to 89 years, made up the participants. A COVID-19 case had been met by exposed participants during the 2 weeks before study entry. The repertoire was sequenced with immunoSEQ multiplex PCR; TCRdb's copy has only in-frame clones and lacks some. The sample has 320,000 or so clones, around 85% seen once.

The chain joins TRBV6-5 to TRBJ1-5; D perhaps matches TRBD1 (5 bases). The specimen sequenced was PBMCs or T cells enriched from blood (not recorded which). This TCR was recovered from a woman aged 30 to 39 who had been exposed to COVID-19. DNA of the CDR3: TGTGCCAGCAGTTACGGCCAGGGCGAACAGCCCCAGCATTTT. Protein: CASSYGQGEQPQHF.